These 27 T cell receptor beta chains share one sample of origin, sequenced in a study of T-cell reconstitution after alpha-beta-depleted transplantation in children. Preparation of the TCRbeta library involved a method that used unique molecular identifiers. TCRdb itself ran the PCR reads through MiXCR, one entry per CDR3 protein. The sample lists 500,000 or so distinct CDR3 sequences, 9.5% to 12% occurring once. The starting material was PBMCs, mostly from graft donor cells, obtained 180 days after TCRalphabeta/CD19-depleted stem cell transplant. All receptors derive from a female patient aged 2 to 10 who had a stem cell transplant for aplastic anemia, so the T cells may come from the graft donor.

In its sample, this clonotype was seen a few times. The J gene is TRBJ1-3, the V gene TRBV4-3; D is perhaps TRBD1 (6 bases). The ends were cut back, 0 bases at V and 1 base at J, with 10 bases in the middle. The CDR3 spans 16 residues. Germline V lookup: CDR1 LGHNA, CDR2 YSLEER. The CDR3 spells CASSQDRQGSGNTIYF. CDR3 DNA: TGCGCCAGCAGCCAAGATAGGCAGGGGTCTGGAAACACCATATATTTT.

This clonotype was counted between two and nine times. The chain recombines TRBV5-1 with TRBJ2-3; tentative D call: TRBD2 (6 bases). This CDR3 is built from 15 residues. Germline-derived CDR1 and CDR2 are SGHRS and YFSETQ. V lost 0 bases to trimming and J lost 6 bases, with 14 bases between them. The CDR3 coding sequence is TGCGCCAGCAGCTTGGATGGACGGGAGTGGGATACGCAGTATTTT. Translating it yields CASSLDGREWDTQYF.

This sequence joins TRBV15 and TRBJ2-7; possibly TRBD2 for D (6 bases). Per germline, CDR1 LNHNV and CDR2 YYDKDF (reference sequence). The CDR3 loop spans 17 amino acids. Between the trimmed V and J ends, which lost 2 bases and 5 bases, there was a span of 22 bases. CDR3 bases: TGTGCCACCAGCAGACAATGGTGGTTGGAGGGCCACCACGAGCAGTACTTC. Residues: CATSRQWWLEGHHEQYF.

V usage is TRBV7-2 and J usage is TRBJ2-1; 10 bases map to TRBD1. V lost 5 bases to trimming and J lost 9 bases; unmatched junction nucleotides: 13. CDR1 is SGHTA and CDR2 is FQGNSA in the germline V gene. The CDR3 is 16 amino acids. The chain's CDR3 is CASSPGRGQGSTEQFF. The CDR3 region has the DNA TGTGCCAGCAGCCCCGGGAGGGGACAGGGGTCCACTGAGCAGTTCTTC.

This clonotype was seen more than once but under ten times. This sequence joins TRBV5-1 and TRBJ2-5; D is possibly TRBD1 or TRBD2 (5 bases each). This CDR3 comprises 18 residues. Germline lookup yields CDR1 SGHRS and CDR2 YFSETQ. V dropped 4 bases and J dropped 2 bases, with 24 bases sitting between them. CDR3 sequence (DNA): TGCGCCAGCAGCCCTGGACTTCTCTTGGCAGGGTTTCAAGAGACCCAGTACTTC. Residues: CASSPGLLLAGFQETQYF.

This chain uses TRBV3-1 with TRBJ2-1; 8 bases align to TRBD2. CDR3 length equals 17 residues. CDR1 and CDR2 (germline): LGHDT, YNNKEL (reference sequence). Trimming took 3 bases from V and 5 from J; bases not matched to a gene: 12. The CDR3: CASSQVLPAGVHNEQFF. The CDR3 DNA sequence: TGTGCCAGCAGCCAGGTCCTACCAGCGGGAGTCCACAATGAGCAGTTCTTC.

V and J are TRBV24-1 and TRBJ2-2; D is unresolved. V was shortened by 5 bases and J by 6 bases, with 18 bases between the two germline ends. Germline CDR1 KGHDR, CDR2 SFDVKD. The CDR3 totals 16 residues. CDR3 sequence reads: CATSATMGTLAGELFF. DNA of the CDR3: TGTGCCACCAGTGCGACGATGGGTACTCTAGCCGGGGAGCTGTTTTTT.

The chain uses TRBV10-3 and TRBJ2-1; a weak D match, TRBD2 (6 bases). V lost 8 bases, J lost 6 bases, and 11 bases lay in between. CDR1 ENHRY and CDR2 SYGVKD come from the germline V gene. The CDR3 loop spans 12 amino acids. The CDR3 DNA reads TGTGCCATCGCTACTAGCCGCAATGAGCAGTTCTTC. This sequence encodes CAIATSRNEQFF.

This sequence joins TRBV15 and TRBJ2-7; tentative D call: TRBD2 (6 bases). The V end lost 1 base, the J end lost 5 bases, and 15 bases lay between the germline ends. The CDR3 is 15 amino acids. The germline V gene has CDR1 LNHNV and CDR2 YYDKDF (reference sequence). The CDR3 nucleotides read TGTGCCACCAGCAGAGGTCGGGAGTTCGGAAACGAGCAGTACTTC. It codes for CATSRGREFGNEQYF.

This chain connects TRBV20-1 to TRBJ2-1; 11 bases are shared with TRBD2. Germline values: CDR1 DFQATT, CDR2 SNEGSKA (reference sequence). The CDR3 is made up of 15 amino acids. V shed 1 base, J shed 4 bases, and the junction held 3 bases outside the gene matches. In DNA form, the CDR3 reads TGCAGTGCTAGAGTAACTAGCGGGGGTTACAATGAGCAGTTCTTC. Its protein is CSARVTSGGYNEQFF.

The rearrangement joins TRBV4-2 to TRBJ2-7; maybe TRBD2 (6 bases). The CDR3 spans 14 residues. The germline CDR1 and CDR2 sequences are LGHNA and YNFKEQ. V dropped 5 bases and J dropped 2 bases, with 13 bases sitting between them. The CDR3 protein is CASSNRDLTYEQYF. CDR3 DNA sequence: TGTGCCAGCAGCAACCGGGACTTGACCTACGAGCAGTACTTC.

In this sample, this clonotype turned up a few times. The rearrangement joins TRBV4-3 to TRBJ2-5, with D possibly called TRBD1 or TRBD2 (6 bases each). Germline V gene lookup returns CDR1 LGHNA and CDR2 YSLEER. The germline V and J ends were trimmed by 2 bases and 4 bases, with 14 bases remaining between them. This CDR3 is built from 15 residues. The CDR3 sequence is CASSQRRGRVETQYF. In DNA form, the CDR3 reads TGCGCCAGCAGCCAACGACGGGGGCGAGTAGAGACCCAGTACTTC.

Details on this clonotype: A read error may produce the germline difference seen at one junction end. The V gene is TRBV5-1, the J gene TRBJ2-4; either TRBD1 or TRBD2 may supply D (5 bases each). The CDR3 is 14 amino acids. The germline V gene has CDR1 SGHRS and CDR2 YFSETQ. CDR3 sequence: CASSTGGSENSQYF. The CDR3 DNA follows: TGCGCCAGCAGCACTGGGGGTTCAGAAAACAGTCAGTACTTC.

This clonotype has more than one count but fewer than ten. The chain combines TRBV11-2 with TRBJ2-1; maybe TRBD1 (6 bases). Deletions cut 5 bases from V and 5 bases from J, with 16 bases between. Germline V CDR1 and CDR2: SGHAT, FQNNGV. The CDR3 has 15 amino acids. CDR3 DNA: TGTGCCAGCAGCCCTAGGGACATTTCAAACAATGAGCAGTTCTTC. As protein: CASSPRDISNNEQFF.

A few counts support this clonotype. The chain uses TRBV27 and TRBJ2-7; D gene ambiguous. V dropped 8 bases and J dropped 0 bases, with 14 bases sitting between them. In germline, CDR1 is MNHEY, CDR2 SMNVEV (reference sequence). The CDR3 sequence is 14 residues long. For the CDR3, the DNA is TGTGCCAGCCCTCTGAGGCAGACCTCCTACGAGCAGTACTTC. Amino acid sequence: CASPLRQTSYEQYF.

Notes on this clonotype: Mismatch with germline at one junction end may stem from a read error. This chain uses TRBV7-2 with TRBJ2-1; D might be TRBD2 (6 bases). In germline, CDR1 is SGHTA, CDR2 FQGNSA. This CDR3 spans 16 amino acids. The CDR3 DNA sequence: TGTGCCGGCAGTTCCGGCCGGTGGGAGGTGTACAATGAGCAGTTCTTC. It specifies CAGSSGRWEVYNEQFF. Supplemented by reference TRBV7-2 and TRBJ2-1, the full variable domain reads GAGVSQSPSNKVTEKGKDVELRCDPISGHTALYWYRQSLGQGLEFLIYFQGNSAPDKSGLPSDRFSAERTGGSVSTLTIQRTQQEDSAVYLCAGSSGRWEVYNEQFFGPGTRLTVL.

This clonotype occurred a few times. The rearrangement links TRBV6-5 to TRBJ2-7; 12 bases fit TRBD2. The V gene's germline CDR1 is MNHEY and CDR2 SVGAGI. Germline trimming cut 4 bases from V and 3 bases from J; bases unmatched to any gene: 10. The CDR3 is made up of 17 amino acids. The CDR3 nucleotides read TGTGCCAGCAGTTCCACTAGCGGGGGGATCGGGATCTACGAGCAGTACTTC. Translation gives CASSSTSGGIGIYEQYF.

This clonotype was counted a single time. The chain has TRBV10-3 and TRBJ1-1; 9 bases fit TRBD1. This CDR3 has 16 amino acids. J was trimmed by 1 base and V by 0 bases; bases with no gene match: 3. Germline values: CDR1 ENHRY, CDR2 SYGVKD. CDR3: CAISESRGQGNTEAFF. The CDR3 DNA reads TGTGCCATCAGTGAGTCGAGGGGACAGGGGAACACTGAAGCTTTCTTT.

The chain has TRBV2 and TRBJ2-1, with TRBD1 identical over 10 bases. The CDR3 has 15 residues. V gave up 6 bases and J gave up 7 bases; unmatched junction bases: 9. Germline V gene lookup returns CDR1 SNHLY and CDR2 FYNNEI. CDR3: CASSPDRGQSNEQFF. Written as DNA, the CDR3 is TGTGCCAGCAGCCCTGACAGGGGGCAATCGAATGAGCAGTTCTTC.

Ten or more counts support this clonotype. V is TRBV5-1 and J is TRBJ2-1; D is perhaps TRBD2 (6 bases). V dropped 7 bases and J dropped 7 bases, with 18 bases sitting between them. Germline V gene data show CDR1 as SGHRS and CDR2 as YFSETQ. The CDR3 has 14 residues. This chain's CDR3 is CASAPGDPVNEQFF. CDR3 nucleotides: TGCGCCAGCGCCCCGGGGGACCCAGTAAATGAGCAGTTCTTC. The variable domain in full, with the rest retrieved from reference TRBV5-1 and TRBJ2-1, is KAGVTQTPRYLIKTRGQQVTLSCSPISGHRSVSWYQQTPGQGLQFLFEYFSETQRNKGNFPGRFSGRQFSNSRSEMNVSTLELGDSALYLCASAPGDPVNEQFFGPGTRLTVL.

The chain joins TRBV4-3 to TRBJ2-1, with 9 bases lining up with TRBD2. V trimming: 1 base; J trimming: 6 bases; junction bases outside the gene matches: 13. The CDR3 is 18 residues long. Germline CDR1 is LGHNA and CDR2 is YSLEER. CDR3 in amino acids: CASSQAPPGLALFNEQFF. The CDR3 region has the DNA TGCGCCAGCAGCCAAGCCCCTCCGGGACTAGCTCTTTTCAATGAGCAGTTCTTC.

The chain combines TRBV7-2 with TRBJ2-2; D is possibly TRBD1 or TRBD2 (5 bases each). The V end lost 3 bases, the J end lost 2 bases, and 16 bases lay between the germline ends. The length of the CDR3 is 17 residues. Germline V gene data show CDR1 as SGHTA and CDR2 as FQGNSA. The CDR3 region has the DNA TGTGCCAGCAGCTTCATCCTCTCAGGGACCAACACCGGGGAGCTGTTTTTT. This gives the protein CASSFILSGTNTGELFF. Full variable domain (rest looked up from reference TRBV7-2 and TRBJ2-2): GAGVSQSPSNKVTEKGKDVELRCDPISGHTALYWYRQSLGQGLEFLIYFQGNSAPDKSGLPSDRFSAERTGGSVSTLTIQRTQQEDSAVYLCASSFILSGTNTGELFFGEGSRLTVL.

The J gene is TRBJ1-5, the V gene TRBV12-3 or TRBV12-4; weak D call: TRBD1 (5 bases). V was trimmed by 5 bases and J by 3 bases, leaving 11 bases between them. CDR3 length: 14 amino acids. The CDR3 bases are TGTGCCAGCAGTAGCTCGGGACCCAATCAGCCCCAGCATTTT. Its translation: CASSSSGPNQPQHF.

The gene calls are TRBV4-1 and TRBJ2-2; D is ambiguous. The V gene's germline CDR1 is MGHRA and CDR2 YSYEKL. V was clipped by 1 base and J by 2 bases, with 11 bases between them. The CDR3 has 16 residues. CDR3 sequence: CASSQAGTSNTGELFF. CDR3 nucleotides: TGCGCCAGCAGCCAAGCTGGCACGAGCAACACCGGGGAGCTGTTTTTT.

This clonotype was detected only a few times. This chain links TRBV10-3 with TRBJ2-7; D may be TRBD1 or TRBD2 (6 bases each). This CDR3 contains 14 residues. Trimming cost V 2 bases and J 6 bases, with 14 bases left between them. Looked up from germline, CDR1 is ENHRY and CDR2 is SYGVKD. The CDR3 here is CAISEPARGLEQYV. The DNA of the CDR3 is TGTGCCATCAGTGAGCCAGCCCGGGGGCTCGAGCAGTACGTC.

This clonotype was observed once. The chain links TRBV12-3 or TRBV12-4 to TRBJ1-3; the D gene is possibly TRBD1 (5 bases). The CDR3 is 13 amino acids. V lost 3 bases and J lost 15, with 18 bases in between. The CDR3 sequence: CASSLVTGLSTYF. DNA for the CDR3: TGTGCCAGCAGTTTGGTCACGGGACTATCCACATATTTT.

The chain has TRBV20-1 and TRBJ2-1; the match to TRBD2 covers 16 bases. Germline V CDR1 and CDR2: DFQATT, SNEGSKA (reference sequence). The CDR3 extends over 15 amino acids. Losses at the gene ends were 6 bases for V and 6 bases for J; bases not matched to a gene: 5. The CDR3 here is CSAAGTSGRVNEQFF. DNA for the CDR3: TGCAGTGCCGCGGGGACTAGCGGGAGGGTCAATGAGCAGTTCTTC.